A selection of T cell receptor beta chains follows, all from one sample in a study of sequential checkpoint blockade in melanoma. Generated by immunoSEQ multiplex PCR, the TCRdb table keeps only in-frame clones and is missing some. The table includes 35,000 to 40,000 clones, roughly 32% detected once. This sample comprised tumor tissue (inferred from file names), obtained from a patient given nivolumab and ipilimumab in sequence. These receptors were taken from a human donor with melanoma. The CDR3 runs from the conserved cysteine through the conserved F or W. D genes are given only for firm matches. The size of a clone is reported for some rows only, either as once, few or many, or as a class for expanded clones.

>.|TRBV6-1|.|TRBJ1-2
TGTGCCAGCAGTGAAGAAGGGGGTGTCGGCAGGGCCTCTAACTATGGCTACACCTTC
CASSEEGGVGRASNYGYTF
>.|TRBV6-8|many|TRBJ1-1
TGTGCCAGCGACCTCAGGGGGAACACTGAAGCTTTCTTT
CASDLRGNTEAFF
>TRBD1|TRBV30|few|TRBJ1-1
TGTGCCTCCTCCGGGACAGGGACTCTTCGAGCTTTCTTT
CASSGTGTLRAFF
>TRBD1|TRBV6-8|few|TRBJ2-7
TGTGCCAGCAGCAGACAGGGAGAAAACTACGAGCAGTACTTC
CASSRQGENYEQYF
>.|TRBV30|.|TRBJ1-3
TGTGCCTGGAGTGTAGGAAACACCATATATTTT
CAWSVGNTIYF
>.|TRBV14|.|TRBJ1-1
TGTGCCAGCAGCCAAGGGGTCTCCGCAGGACGCGGCACTGAAGCTTTCTTT
CASSQGVSAGRGTEAFF
>.|TRBV28|few|TRBJ1-5
TGTGCCAGCAGTTTGGGGGACCAAGCTATAGGTGAGCCCCAGCATTTT
CASSLGDQAIGEPQHF
>.|TRBV14|.|TRBJ1-2
TGTGCCAGCAGCCGAAACACTTTTGATGGCTACACCTTC
CASSRNTFDGYTF
>.|TRBV6-8|few|TRBJ2-3
TGTGCCAGCAGTTATAGGCCGGTTGGACTTCGCACAGATACGCAGTATTTT
CASSYRPVGLRTDTQYF
>TRBD1|TRBV7-8|.|TRBJ1-4
TGTGCCAGCAGCCCCTGGGACAGCGAAAAACTGTTTTTT
CASSPWDSEKLFF
>.|TRBV28|.|TRBJ2-4
TGTGCCAGCAGTCCCAGGAGGGGAGAAAACATTCAGTACTTC
CASSPRRGENIQYF
>.|TRBV9|many|TRBJ2-1
TGTGCCAGCACCCGCTCCCCGGCCACCCCCACAAATGAGCAGTTCTTC
CASTRSPATPTNEQFF
>.|TRBV6-8|few|TRBJ1-2
TGTGCCATCAGTGTAGGACCGGGTCTCTGGTACACCTTC
CAISVGPGLWYTF
>TRBD1|TRBV11-3|few|TRBJ1-4
TGTGCCAGCAGCTCACAGGGGGGTGTTGATGAAAAACTGTTTTTT
CASSSQGGVDEKLFF
>TRBD1|TRBV11-3|few|TRBJ2-5
TGTGCCAGCATGGGACAGGGCGTGGGAGAGACCCAGTACTTC
CASMGQGVGETQYF
>.|TRBV28|.|TRBJ1-1
TGTGCCAGCAGTTTGTATCTTTACGAGGAAAACACTGAAGCTTTCTTT
CASSLYLYEENTEAFF
>.|TRBV28|.|TRBJ1-5
TGTGCCAGCAGTTTACCGACCGGCGGAAATCAGCCCCAGCATTTT
CASSLPTGGNQPQHF
>.|TRBV19|.|TRBJ2-1
TGTGCCAGTAGTATAGCCCCCCCTAGCAAACCCAACTACAATGAGCAGTTCTTC
CASSIAPPSKPNYNEQFF
>TRBD2|TRBV11-3|.|TRBJ2-2
TGTGCCAGCAGCTTGGGACTAGCGGGAGACACCGGGGAGCTGTTTTTT
CASSLGLAGDTGELFF
>TRBD1|TRBV7-1|many|TRBJ1-5
TGTGCCAGCAGCTTACAGGGGGATCAGCCCCAGCATTTT
CASSLQGDQPQHF
>.|TRBV11-3|few|TRBJ1-2
TGTGCCAGCAGCTTATGGACTGATAACTATGGCTACACCTTC
CASSLWTDNYGYTF
>.|TRBV11-3|many|TRBJ1-1
TGTGCCAGCAGCTTGGACTCAAGGGGACTGAACACTGAAGCTTTCTTT
CASSLDSRGLNTEAFF
>.|TRBV6-8|.|TRBJ2-1
TGTGCCAGCCTCCTTGGGGGGGCCATCTACAATGAGCAGTTCTTC
CASLLGGAIYNEQFF
>TRBD1|TRBV11-3|.|TRBJ2-2
TGTGCCAGCAGCTCCCAACCCGGGACAGCCGGGGAGCTGTTTTTT
CASSSQPGTAGELFF
>.|TRBV6-8|.|TRBJ1-2
TGTGCCACCCGACTGGGGGCTTCCAACTATGGCTACACCTTC
CATRLGASNYGYTF
>.|TRBV30|.|TRBJ1-2
TGTGCCTGGAGTGTACAAATAGGGCCGGACTATGGCTACACCTTC
CAWSVQIGPDYGYTF
>.|TRBV6-8|many|TRBJ1-3
TGTGCCAGCAGTTACTCCCAGGGAGGAAACACCATATATTTT
CASSYSQGGNTIYF
>TRBD2|TRBV6-8|.|TRBJ2-2
TGTGCCAGCAGTCCTTCCGGGACTAGTGCGAACACCGGGGAGCTGTTTTTT
CASSPSGTSANTGELFF
>.|TRBV18|.|TRBJ2-2
TGTGCCAGCTCCTCGACAAATGCGAACACCGGGGAGCTGTTTTTT
CASSSTNANTGELFF
>.|TRBV10-2|.|TRBJ1-1
TGCGCCAGCAGTGAGGGGACCAGGGGAGGCACTGAAGCTTTCTTT
CASSEGTRGGTEAFF
>.|TRBV5-1|.|TRBJ1-1
TGCGCCAGCTCGCTGCGAGGGACCATGAACACTGAAGCTTTCTTT
CASSLRGTMNTEAFF
>.|TRBV11-3|few|TRBJ1-1
TGTGCCAGCAGCTTAGACAGCCTGTATGACACTGAAGCTTTCTTT
CASSLDSLYDTEAFF
>.|TRBV15|.|TRBJ2-1
TGTGCCACCAGCAGAGATGCGGCGGTTTCCAATGAGCAGTTCTTC
CATSRDAAVSNEQFF
>.|TRBV23-1|few|TRBJ1-1
TGCGCCAGTATGAGCCACGAGAACACTGAAGCTTTCTTT
CASMSHENTEAFF
>TRBD1|TRBV28|.|TRBJ1-5
TGTGCCAGCGCCCGACAGGGACAATCTAATCAGCCCCAGCATTTT
CASARQGQSNQPQHF
>.|TRBV5-1|.|TRBJ2-1
TGCGCCAGCAGCTTGGGGACTACCAGGGGGGATGAGCAGTTCTTC
CASSLGTTRGDEQFF
>.|TRBV18|.|TRBJ1-1
TGTGCCAGCTCACCGGCGGCACGGAGGCACACTGAAGCTTTCTTT
CASSPAARRHTEAFF
>TRBD1|TRBV19|.|TRBJ1-2
TGTGCCAGTAACGACAGGGGGCTGAGAGGCTACACCTTC
CASNDRGLRGYTF
>.|TRBV11-3|.|TRBJ1-5
TGTGCCAGCAGCTCCCAGGGTGGGGGCAATCAGCCCCAGCATTTT
CASSSQGGGNQPQHF
>.|TRBV6-8|.|TRBJ2-3
TGTGCCACAGGGATAACGGGGGGCATCGTCACAGATACGCAGTATTTT
CATGITGGIVTDTQYF